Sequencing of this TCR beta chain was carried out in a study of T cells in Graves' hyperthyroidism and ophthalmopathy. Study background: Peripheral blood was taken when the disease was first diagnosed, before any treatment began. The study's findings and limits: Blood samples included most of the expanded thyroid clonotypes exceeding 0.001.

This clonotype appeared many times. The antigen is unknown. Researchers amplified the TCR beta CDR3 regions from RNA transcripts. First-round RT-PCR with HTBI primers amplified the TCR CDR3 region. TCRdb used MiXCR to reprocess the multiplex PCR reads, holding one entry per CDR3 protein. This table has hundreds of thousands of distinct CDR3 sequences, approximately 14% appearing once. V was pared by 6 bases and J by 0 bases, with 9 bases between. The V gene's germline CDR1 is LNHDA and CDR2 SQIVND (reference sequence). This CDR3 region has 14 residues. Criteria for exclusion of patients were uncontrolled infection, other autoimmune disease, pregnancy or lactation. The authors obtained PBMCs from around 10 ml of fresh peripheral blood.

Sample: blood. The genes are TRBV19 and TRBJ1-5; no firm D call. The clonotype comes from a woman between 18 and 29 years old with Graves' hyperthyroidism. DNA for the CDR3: TGTGCCAGTAGGATTCCTTATAGCAATCAGCCCCAGCATTTT. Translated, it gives CASRIPYSNQPQHF.